These 14 T cell receptor beta chains came from one sample sequenced in a study of blood T cell repertoires in COVID-19. Clones were read by immunoSEQ multiplex PCR, and TCRdb kept only the in-frame ones, dropping some. The sample holds roughly 250,000 clones, 84% seen once. Sequenced: peripheral blood. Every receptor here comes from a person aged 70 to 85 with COVID-19, enrolled during active disease.

This clone has a handful of counts. The V call is TRBV20-1, the J call TRBJ2-7, with unresolved D. V lost 5 bases to trimming and J lost 3 bases, with 8 bases between them. CDR1 DFQATT and CDR2 SNEGSKA come from the germline V gene (reference sequence). The CDR3 contains 11 residues. The CDR3 is CSAFNFYEQYF. DNA for the CDR3: TGCAGTGCTTTTAATTTCTACGAGCAGTACTTC.

CDR3 in DNA: TGTGCCAGCAGCTTTAATAGGGGGCGGCCCCAGCATTTT. Its protein is CASSFNRGRPQHF. The chain combines TRBV13 with TRBJ1-5, with 7 bases identical to TRBD1. Germline values: CDR1 PRHDT, CDR2 FYEKMQ (reference sequence). This CDR3 contains 13 residues. The V and J ends lost 3 bases and 9 bases, in that order; junction bases with no gene match: 5.

The genes are TRBV10-1 and TRBJ1-5; D is unclear. The V end was cut by 6 bases, the J end by 7 bases, with 19 bases between. Per the germline V gene, CDR1 is WNHNN and CDR2 is SYGVQD (reference sequence). The CDR3 has 15 residues. The CDR3 here is CASSEGCQVPQPQHF. CDR3 DNA sequence: TGCGCCAGCAGCGAAGGATGTCAGGTACCCCAGCCCCAGCATTTT.

This clone was picked up a small number of times. The chain recombines TRBV28 with TRBJ2-1; TRBD1 matches 7 bases. This CDR3 comprises 14 residues. J was trimmed by 3 bases and V by 6 bases; bases with no gene match: 5. Germline values: CDR1 MDHEN, CDR2 SYDVKM. The CDR3 here is CASRWDSFYNEQFF. The CDR3 DNA follows: TGTGCCAGCAGGTGGGACAGCTTCTACAATGAGCAGTTCTTC.

The J gene is TRBJ2-6, the V gene TRBV11-3, with a weak D call TRBD1 (6 bases). V was pared by 9 bases and J by 0 bases, with 12 bases between. Germline V gives CDR1 SGHNT, CDR2 YENEEA. CDR3 length: 15 amino acids. CDR3 sequence reads: CARNRDPSGANVLTF. Here the CDR3 DNA reads TGTGCCAGAAACAGGGATCCCTCTGGGGCCAACGTCCTGACTTTC.

V is TRBV25-1 and J is TRBJ1-4; 10 bases agree with TRBD1. This CDR3 has 16 residues. The V gene end was trimmed by 5 bases and the J gene end by 6 bases; junction bases not matched to a gene: 9. From germline, CDR1 is MGHDK and CDR2 SYGVNS. CDR3 residues: CASSLRDRGLYEKLFF. CDR3 DNA: TGTGCCAGCAGTCTCCGGGACAGGGGTTTGTATGAAAAACTGTTTTTT.

The chain uses TRBV10-3 and TRBJ2-2; TRBD2 agrees at 13 bases. With V trimmed by 0 bases and J by 7 bases, 8 bases remained unmatched. Germline-derived CDR1 and CDR2 are ENHRY and SYGVKD. This CDR3 comprises 18 residues. The CDR3 nucleotides are TGTGCCATCAGTGAGTCGTCTGGACTAGCGGGAGTGGACGGGGAGCTGTTTTTT. It translates to CAISESSGLAGVDGELFF.

As regards this clone: The same CDR3 can be traced to other DNA sequences in this sample. The J gene is TRBJ1-2, the V gene TRBV12-3 or TRBV12-4; D perhaps matches TRBD1 (5 bases). V dropped 2 bases and J dropped 5 bases, with 9 bases sitting between them. This CDR3 has 13 amino acids. The CDR3 DNA follows: TGTGCCAGCAGTTTACAGGGTTATTATGGCTACACCTTC. It is translated as CASSLQGYYGYTF.

CDR3 amino acids: CASSPITGNTGELFF. The CDR3 nucleotides read TGTGCCAGCAGCCCAATTACCGGGAACACCGGGGAGCTGTTTTTT. The gene calls are TRBV7-6 and TRBJ2-2; no clear D. Germline V CDR1 and CDR2: SGHVS, FNYEAQ. With 5 bases removed from V and 1 base from J, the gap between germline ends came to 11 bases. CDR3 length: 15 amino acids. Using reference TRBV7-6 and TRBJ2-2 for the parts outside the CDR3, the full variable domain is GAGVSQSPRYKVTKRGQDVALRCDPISGHVSLYWYRQALGQGPEFLTYFNYEAQQDKSGLPNDRFSAERPEGSISTLTIQRTEQRDSAMYRCASSPITGNTGELFFGEGSRLTVL.

On this clone: Other DNA variants within this sample encode the same CDR3. The rearrangement links TRBV28 to TRBJ1-5, with TRBD1 matching over 9 bases. Germline V gives CDR1 MDHEN, CDR2 SYDVKM. This CDR3 is built from 14 residues. The V gene end was trimmed by 5 bases and the J gene end by 4 bases; junction bases not matched to a gene: 3. CDR3 DNA sequence: TGTGCCAGCAGTCTTGGACAGGGGAATCAGCCCCAGCATTTT. It encodes CASSLGQGNQPQHF. Supplemented by reference TRBV28 and TRBJ1-5, the full variable domain reads DVKVTQSSRYLVKRTGEKVFLECVQDMDHENMFWYRQDPGLGLRLIYFSYDVKMKEKGDIPEGYSVSREKKERFSLILESASTNQTSMYLCASSLGQGNQPQHFGDGTRLSIL.

V is TRBV7-2 and J is TRBJ2-4; 7 nucleotides agree with TRBD1. The V gene's germline CDR1 is SGHTA and CDR2 FQGNSA. The CDR3 totals 16 residues. The junction had 9 bases not matched to a gene; V was cut back by 4 bases and J by 3 bases. DNA for the CDR3: TGTGCCAGCAGCTCCAGATCCGGGACAGACAAAAACATTCAGTACTTC. Translating gives CASSSRSGTDKNIQYF.

This chain connects TRBV19 to TRBJ1-2, with TRBD1 matching 7 bases. With 6 bases clipped from V and 2 bases from J, the junction kept 9 bases outside the gene matches. CDR1 and CDR2 (germline): LNHDA, SQIVND (reference sequence). The CDR3 runs 15 residues. The CDR3: CASRRPDRRNYGYTF. CDR3 DNA: TGTGCCAGTAGACGCCCGGACAGGCGAAACTATGGCTACACCTTC.

This chain links TRBV6-5 with TRBJ1-1, with 7 positions matching TRBD1. Germline V gene lookup returns CDR1 MNHEY and CDR2 SVGAGI. Germline trimming cut 6 bases from V and 7 bases from J; bases unmatched to any gene: 11. The CDR3 spans 14 residues. In DNA, the CDR3 is TGTGCCAGCAGCCCAGGGACAGACTGGGGTGAAGCTTTCTTT. Residues: CASSPGTDWGEAFF.

The chain carries TRBV19 and TRBJ1-2; 7 nucleotides align to TRBD1. The germline CDR1 and CDR2 sequences are LNHDA and SQIVND (reference sequence). The CDR3 contains 15 residues. V shed 3 bases, J shed 1 base, and the junction held 5 bases outside the gene matches. The CDR3 coding sequence is TGTGCCAGTAGTATCCCGGACAGGAGTAACTATGGCTACACCTTC. Residues: CASSIPDRSNYGYTF.